This T cell receptor (beta chain) was identified in a study of OX40 agonist ivuxolimab in advanced cancers. The wider study: The dose-escalation cohort was about 86% male, with a mean age of around 60 years, ranging roughly 20 to 80.

The V end lost 5 bases, the J end lost 1 base, and 8 bases lay between the germline ends. This CDR3 region has 13 residues. Germline lookup yields CDR1 SGHDN and CDR2 FVKESK. The data were produced by immunoSEQ multiplex PCR, yet TCRdb's version contains in-frame clones alone and is incomplete. The sample contains 80,000 to 100,000 clones, 80% to 90% of which appear only once. The receptor was derived from an adult with an advanced solid tumor such as melanoma, head and neck, liver or kidney cancer. The source was CD4+ or CD8+ T cells sorted from blood, collected in a trial of the OX40 agonist ivuxolimab. The chain has TRBV14 and TRBJ1-1; the D gene is possibly TRBD1 (5 bases). The CDR3 region has the DNA TGTGCCAGCAGCAAACAGGAGAACACTGAAGCTTTCTTT. It yields the protein CASSKQENTEAFF.